The clone carrying this T cell receptor beta chain appeared many times. These data come from a study of low-dose radiotherapy and immunotherapy resistance in tumors. Study summary: Radiation delivery to Cohort 1 consisted of 0.5 Gy per fraction every 2 weeks, summing to 6.5 Gy. Nivolumab was given to patients as a 240 mg flat dose every two weeks, and ipilimumab at 1 mg/kg every six weeks. Both were delivered intravenously.

TRAV- and TRBV-specific primers primed first-strand cDNA, covering alpha and beta chains. Both a constant-region primer and a V-primer adapter served to amplify TCRs across around 20 PCR cycles. MiXCR was run by TCRdb on the reads, yielding one entry per CDR3 protein. Among tens of thousands of distinct CDR3 sequences listed, around 17% were seen once. CDR3 length: 16 residues. V gave up 5 bases and J gave up 1 base, with 17 bases separating them. The germline V gene encodes CDR1 MNHNY and CDR2 SVGAGI (reference sequence). The time point here: after trial treatment. Treatment given: LDRT plus nivolumab, ipilimumab, low-dose cyclophosphamide and aspirin (RACIN trial).

The rearrangement uses TRBV6-6 and TRBJ1-1; maybe TRBD1 (6 bases). Sequences were derived from PBMCs, sampled after low-dose radiotherapy plus immunotherapy. The TCR was taken from a male donor with prostate cancer. The CDR3 loop reads CASSQGRGRGNTEAFF. The DNA of the CDR3 is TGTGCCAGCAGTCAAGGACGGGGGCGAGGGAACACTGAAGCTTTCTTT.